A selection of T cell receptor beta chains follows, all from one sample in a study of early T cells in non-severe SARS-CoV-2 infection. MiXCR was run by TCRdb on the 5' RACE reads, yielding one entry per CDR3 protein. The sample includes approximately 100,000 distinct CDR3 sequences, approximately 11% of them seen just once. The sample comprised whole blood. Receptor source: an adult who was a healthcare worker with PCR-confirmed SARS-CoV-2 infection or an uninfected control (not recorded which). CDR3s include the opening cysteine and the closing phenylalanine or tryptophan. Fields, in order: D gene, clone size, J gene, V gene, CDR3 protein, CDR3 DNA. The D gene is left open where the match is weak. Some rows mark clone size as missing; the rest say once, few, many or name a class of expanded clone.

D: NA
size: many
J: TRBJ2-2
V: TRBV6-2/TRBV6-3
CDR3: CASREDRINTGELFF
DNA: TGTGCCAGTAGGGAGGACAGGATTAATACCGGGGAGCTGTTTTTT

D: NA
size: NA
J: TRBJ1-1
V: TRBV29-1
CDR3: CSVERSSF
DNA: TGCAGCGTCGAGAGATCGTCTTTT

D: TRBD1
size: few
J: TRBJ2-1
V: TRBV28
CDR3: CASSFSTGARFWWQFF
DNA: TGTGCCAGCAGTTTTTCTACAGGGGCACGGTTTTGGTGGCAGTTCTTC

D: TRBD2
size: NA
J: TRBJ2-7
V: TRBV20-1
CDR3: CSAINSGSHSYEQYF
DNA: TGCAGTGCTATAAATAGCGGGAGCCACTCCTACGAGCAGTACTTC

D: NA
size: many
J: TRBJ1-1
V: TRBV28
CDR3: CASSLRSLPPGAFF
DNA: TGTGCCAGCAGTTTACGAAGTTTACCCCCAGGAGCTTTCTTT

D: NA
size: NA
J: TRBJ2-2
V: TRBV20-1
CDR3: CSASRTGELFF
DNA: TGCAGTGCGTCCCGGACCGGGGAGCTGTTTTTT

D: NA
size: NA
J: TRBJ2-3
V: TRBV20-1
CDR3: CSASLRAGGTDTQYF
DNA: TGCAGTGCTTCTCTCCGCGCGGGCGGCACAGATACGCAGTATTTT

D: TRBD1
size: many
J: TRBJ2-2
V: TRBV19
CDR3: CASRKTGSTGELFF
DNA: TGTGCCAGTAGGAAGACAGGGTCCACCGGGGAGCTGTTTTTT

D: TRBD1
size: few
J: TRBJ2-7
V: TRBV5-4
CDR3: CASSYNLGTGDFYEQYF
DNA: TGTGCCAGCAGCTATAATCTAGGGACAGGGGACTTCTACGAGCAGTACTTC

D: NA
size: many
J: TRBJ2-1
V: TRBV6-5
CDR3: CASSNPGNEQFF
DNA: TGTGCCAGCAGCAATCCGGGGAATGAGCAGTTCTTC

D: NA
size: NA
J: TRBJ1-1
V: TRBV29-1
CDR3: CSVQGPTPFF
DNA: TGCAGCGTCCAGGGTCCCACACCTTTCTTT

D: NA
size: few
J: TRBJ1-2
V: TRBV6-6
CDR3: CASTFDSYYGYTF
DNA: TGTGCCAGCACCTTCGACTCCTACTATGGCTACACCTTC

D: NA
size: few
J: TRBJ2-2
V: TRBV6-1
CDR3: CASSGRQGLQDTGELFF
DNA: TGTGCCAGCAGTGGACGCCAGGGCCTGCAGGACACCGGGGAGCTGTTTTTT

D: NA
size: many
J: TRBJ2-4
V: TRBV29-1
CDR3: CSVVAGGTTKNIQYF
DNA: TGCAGCGTTGTGGCAGGCGGAACCACCAAAAACATTCAGTACTTC

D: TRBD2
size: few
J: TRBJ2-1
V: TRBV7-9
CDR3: CASSSTSSGSLQFF
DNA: TGTGCCAGCAGCTCCACCTCTAGCGGGAGTTTGCAGTTCTTC

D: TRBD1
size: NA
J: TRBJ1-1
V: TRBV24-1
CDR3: CATSEGQGKNTEAFF
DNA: TGTGCCACCAGTGAAGGACAGGGTAAGAACACTGAAGCTTTCTTT

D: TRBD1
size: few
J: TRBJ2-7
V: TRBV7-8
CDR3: CASSLGQGPVEQYF
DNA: TGTGCCAGCAGCTTGGGACAGGGCCCGGTCGAGCAGTACTTC

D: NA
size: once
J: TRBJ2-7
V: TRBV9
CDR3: CDSSVVDRSYEQYF
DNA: TGTGACAGCAGCGTAGTTGACAGGTCCTACGAGCAGTACTTC

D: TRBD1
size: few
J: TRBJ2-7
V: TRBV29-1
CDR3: CSVGQDSYEQYF
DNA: TGCAGCGTGGGACAGGACTCCTACGAGCAGTACTTC

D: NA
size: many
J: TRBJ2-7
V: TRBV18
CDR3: CASFMAGKASYEQYF
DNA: TGTGCCAGTTTCATGGCGGGAAAAGCTTCCTACGAGCAGTACTTC

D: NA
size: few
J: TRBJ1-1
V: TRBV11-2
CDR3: CASSPRQDPMNTEAFF
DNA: TGTGCCAGCAGCCCGCGGCAGGATCCCATGAACACTGAAGCTTTCTTT

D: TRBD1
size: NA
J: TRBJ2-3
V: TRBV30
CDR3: CAWSGQGVSSTDTQYF
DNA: TGTGCCTGGAGTGGCCAGGGGGTATCTAGCACAGATACGCAGTATTTT

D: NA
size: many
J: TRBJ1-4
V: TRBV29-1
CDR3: CSVTGQNEKLFF
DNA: TGCAGCGTTACCGGACAGAATGAAAAACTGTTTTTT

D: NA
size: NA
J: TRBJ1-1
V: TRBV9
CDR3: CASSVGGAVSRYTEAFF
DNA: TGTGCCAGCAGCGTAGGGGGGGCCGTGTCCCGATACACTGAAGCTTTCTTT

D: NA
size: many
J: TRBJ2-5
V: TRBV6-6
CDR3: CASSQDSQETQYF
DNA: TGTGCCAGCAGTCAGGACAGCCAAGAGACCCAGTACTTC

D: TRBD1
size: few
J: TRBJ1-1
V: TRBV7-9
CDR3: CASSSGQGAFF
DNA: TGTGCCAGCAGCTCGGGACAGGGAGCTTTCTTT

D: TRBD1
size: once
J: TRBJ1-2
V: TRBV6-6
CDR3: CASSFSSGTDYGYTF
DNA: TGTGCCAGCAGTTTCTCGTCCGGGACAGACTATGGCTACACCTTC

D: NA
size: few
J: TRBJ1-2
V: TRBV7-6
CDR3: CASSLSAGVYGYTF
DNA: TGTGCCAGCAGCTTATCTGCAGGCGTCTATGGCTACACCTTC

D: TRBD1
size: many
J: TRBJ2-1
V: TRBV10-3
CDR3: CAISSGTGAYNEQFF
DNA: TGTGCCATCAGTTCCGGGACAGGGGCCTACAATGAGCAGTTCTTC

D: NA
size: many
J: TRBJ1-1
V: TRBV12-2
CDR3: CASRYDRENTEAFF
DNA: TGTGCAAGTCGCTATGACAGAGAGAACACTGAAGCTTTCTTT